This T cell receptor beta chain was retrieved from a study of blood T cell repertoires in COVID-19. Study-wide context: The United States, Italy and Spain provided the acute and convalescent COVID-19 samples. T cells, B-cell-depleted T cells, or PBMCs provided the cDNA or gDNA that served as material.

In the original workflow: It was from reference gene primer amplification that nucleated cell counts were estimated. The assay was immunoSEQ multiplex PCR, and TCRdb's table has in-frame clones only and misses some. V and J calls and clone size are those listed in that table; D and trimming were worked out from the DNA. Here the sample spans roughly 340,000 clones, 87% being singletons. Between the trimmed V and J ends, which lost 0 bases and 6 bases, there was a span of 11 bases. The CDR3 has 15 amino acids. Germline V CDR1 and CDR2: LGHDT, YNNKEL (reference sequence). A single count supports this clone. Patients of the Seattle cohort, enrolled during active infection, were followed longitudinally.

The source material was peripheral blood. This receptor was identified in a woman in her forties or fifties with COVID-19, enrolled during active disease. The chain joins TRBV3-1 (or the pseudogene TRBV3-2) to TRBJ1-4; D perhaps matches TRBD1 (6 bases). The CDR3: CASSQDRAGDEKLFF. The CDR3 nucleotides are TGTGCCAGCAGCCAAGATAGGGCAGGGGATGAAAAACTGTTTTTT.